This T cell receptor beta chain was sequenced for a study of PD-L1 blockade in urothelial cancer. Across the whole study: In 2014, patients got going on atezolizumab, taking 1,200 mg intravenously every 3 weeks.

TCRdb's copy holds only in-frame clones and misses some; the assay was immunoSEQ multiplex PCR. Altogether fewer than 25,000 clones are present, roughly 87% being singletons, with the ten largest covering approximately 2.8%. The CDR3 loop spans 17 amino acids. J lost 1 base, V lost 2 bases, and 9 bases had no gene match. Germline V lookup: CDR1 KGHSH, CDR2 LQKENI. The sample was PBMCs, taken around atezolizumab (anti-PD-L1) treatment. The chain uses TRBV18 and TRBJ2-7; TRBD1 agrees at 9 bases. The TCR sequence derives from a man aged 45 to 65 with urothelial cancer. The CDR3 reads CASSPGTGNLRSYEQYF. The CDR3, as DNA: TGTGCCAGCTCACCAGGGACAGGGAATTTGAGGTCCTACGAGCAGTACTTC.